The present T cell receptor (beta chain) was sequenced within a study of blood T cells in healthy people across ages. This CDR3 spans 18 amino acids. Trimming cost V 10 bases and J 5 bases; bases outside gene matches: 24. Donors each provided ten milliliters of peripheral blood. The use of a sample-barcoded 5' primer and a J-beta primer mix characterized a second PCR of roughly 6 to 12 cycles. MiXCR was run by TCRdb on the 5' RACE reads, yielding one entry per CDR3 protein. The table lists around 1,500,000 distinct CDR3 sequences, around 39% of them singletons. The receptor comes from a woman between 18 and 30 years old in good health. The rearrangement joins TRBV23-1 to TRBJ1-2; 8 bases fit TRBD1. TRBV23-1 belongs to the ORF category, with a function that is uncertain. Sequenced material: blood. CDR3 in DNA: TGCGCCATTAAACGCGTCAAGGACGCAGGGGACAGGTTATATGGCTACACCTTC. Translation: CAIKRVKDAGDRLYGYTF.